Included here is one T cell receptor beta chain sequence, with context. This sample is drawn from a study of shared clonotypes between healthy human individuals. CDR1 is ENHRY, CDR2 SYGVKD, per germline. The V end lost 5 bases, the J end lost 0 bases, and 11 bases lay between the germline ends. This CDR3 is 15 amino acids long. Clones were read by immunoSEQ multiplex PCR, and TCRdb kept only the in-frame ones, dropping some. Here the sample spans 950,000 to 1,300,000 clones, 75% being singletons. The specimen sequenced was memory CD4+ T cells sorted from blood. As to subset: CD45RA-negative fraction. The genes are TRBV10-3 and TRBJ2-1; D gene uncertain. The TCR sequence derives from a man between 18 and 35 years old in good health. The CDR3 DNA reads as TGTGCCATCAGTCGGGCAGCGAGCTCCTACAATGAGCAGTTCTTC. Translation gives CAISRAASSYNEQFF.